This is a list of T cell receptor beta chains from one sample in a study of cytomegalovirus exposure and HLA in healthy donors. Sequencing used immunoSEQ multiplex PCR; TCRdb keeps in-frame clones, though not all of them. The sample carries roughly 100,000 clones, about 87% recorded once. Material: PBMCs. These receptors came from a woman in her late teens or twenties in good health and CMV-seropositive. CDR3s include the opening cysteine and the closing phenylalanine or tryptophan. A D gene is named only where the DNA matches it firmly. Size is stated for part of the rows, as once, few or many counts, or as a class when the clone is expanded.

v_call	j_call	d_call	clone_size	cdr3_nt	cdr3_aa
TRBV28	TRBJ2-7	TRBD2	NA	TGTGCCAGCAGTTTCGGGGGGGCAAGGTCCTACGAGCAGTACTTC	CASSFGGARSYEQYF
TRBV19	TRBJ2-2	NA	NA	TGTGCCGTCCTGCAGGGGTTCACCGGGGAGCTGTTTTTT	CAVLQGFTGELFF
TRBV25-1	TRBJ2-1	NA	NA	TGTGCCAGCAGTACCGCCGGGACAAGGCCTTACAATGAGCAGTTCTTC	CASSTAGTRPYNEQFF
TRBV29-1	TRBJ2-5	TRBD2	NA	TGCAGCGTTGAAGATCGGAGACTAGCGACGCAGACCCAGTACTTC	CSVEDRRLATQTQYF
TRBV6-1	TRBJ1-2	NA	once	TGTGCCAGCAGGCTCACAGGGATCGACTATGGCTACACCTTC	CASRLTGIDYGYTF
TRBV7-9	TRBJ1-4	TRBD1	NA	TGTGCCAGCAGCTTAGTGGGGACAGGGAATGAAAAACTGTTTTTT	CASSLVGTGNEKLFF
TRBV19	TRBJ2-4	TRBD2	NA	TGTGCCAGTAGTAAGCGGGGGGCGAACATTCAGTACTTC	CASSKRGANIQYF
TRBV29-1	TRBJ1-4	NA	NA	TGCAGCGTAACAACAGGGAATGAAAAACTGTTTTTT	CSVTTGNEKLFF
TRBV7-8	TRBJ1-2	NA	NA	TGTGCCAGCAGCTCATACAGGGACCTCTATGGCTACACCTTC	CASSSYRDLYGYTF
TRBV11-2	TRBJ2-7	NA	once	TGTGCCAGCAGCCAAGAAGCGTTTTACGAGCAGTACTTC	CASSQEAFYEQYF
TRBV10-2	TRBJ2-5	TRBD2	NA	TGCGCCAGCAGTGAGATTAGCGGGGGGTCCCGGTACTTC	CASSEISGGSRYF
TRBV16	TRBJ1-5	NA	NA	TGTGCCAGCAGCCAGCTCGGGAGGTCCAACAATCAGCCCCAGCATTTT	CASSQLGRSNNQPQHF
TRBV2	TRBJ1-2	TRBD1	few	TGTGCCAGCAGCGTTCAGGGGGCGGACTATGGCTACACCTTC	CASSVQGADYGYTF
TRBV11-2	TRBJ1-1	NA	NA	TGTGCCAGCAGCTTAGACCGATCGGTGATGAACACTGAAGCTTTCTTT	CASSLDRSVMNTEAFF
TRBV19	TRBJ1-5	NA	once	TGTGCCAGTAGTATAATTTTTACTGGGAGCAAAAATCAGCCCCAGCATTTT	CASSIIFTGSKNQPQHF
TRBV27	TRBJ1-2	NA	NA	TGTGCCAGCAGTCCCATACAGGGCATTGGCTACACCTTC	CASSPIQGIGYTF
TRBV27	TRBJ1-4	NA	NA	TGTGCCAGCAGTTTGCGGGGGAGAAAGGGGGAAAAACTGTTTTTT	CASSLRGRKGEKLFF
TRBV7-6	TRBJ2-3	TRBD1	NA	TGTGCCAGCAGCACAGGACAGGGGAAGACGACAGATACGCAGTATTTT	CASSTGQGKTTDTQYF
TRBV27	TRBJ2-7	TRBD1	NA	TGTGCCAGCAGTACTACCCTCCCCTTGACAGGGAGCGAGCAGTACTTC	CASSTTLPLTGSEQYF
TRBV27	TRBJ2-7	NA	NA	TGTGCCAGCAGTCCTACAGGGCCGGGAAACTACGAGCAGTACTTC	CASSPTGPGNYEQYF
TRBV2	TRBJ2-3	NA	NA	TGTGCCAGCAATAGACGGGGAGCCCCTAGCACAGATACGCAGTATTTT	CASNRRGAPSTDTQYF
TRBV2	TRBJ1-1	TRBD1	NA	TGTGCCAGCAGTTGGGACAGGGAGTTGACTTTCTTT	CASSWDRELTFF
TRBV7-9	TRBJ1-3	NA	once	TGTGCCAGCAGCTTAGAACGGGAAACCTCTGGAAACACCATATATTTT	CASSLERETSGNTIYF
TRBV2	TRBJ2-2	NA	NA	TGTGCCAGCAGGATATCCAGCGGGTACACCGGGGAGCTGTTTTTT	CASRISSGYTGELFF
TRBV5-8	TRBJ1-4	TRBD1	NA	TGTGCCAGCAGCTTGGGGGACAGGGGCAGCGAAAAACTGTTTTTT	CASSLGDRGSEKLFF
TRBV11-2	TRBJ1-1	TRBD1	NA	TGTGCCAGCAGCCCGGGTAGGACAGGGCCGAACACTGAAGCTTTCTTT	CASSPGRTGPNTEAFF
TRBV6-1	TRBJ1-2	NA	NA	TGTGCCAGTCGGGGGGGAGCAGCTAATTTCTATGGCTACACCTTC	CASRGGAANFYGYTF